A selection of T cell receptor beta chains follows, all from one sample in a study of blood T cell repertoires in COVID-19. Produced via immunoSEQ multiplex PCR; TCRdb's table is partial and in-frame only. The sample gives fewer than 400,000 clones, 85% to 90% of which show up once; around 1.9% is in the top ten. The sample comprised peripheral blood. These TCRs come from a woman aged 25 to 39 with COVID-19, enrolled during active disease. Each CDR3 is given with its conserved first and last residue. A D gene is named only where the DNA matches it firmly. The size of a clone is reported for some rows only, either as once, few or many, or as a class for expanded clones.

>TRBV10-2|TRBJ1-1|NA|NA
CASFLDPGSTEAFF
TGCGCCAGTTTTCTTGATCCGGGTAGCACTGAAGCTTTCTTT
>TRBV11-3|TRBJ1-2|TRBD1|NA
CASSGQGYGYTF
TGTGCCAGCAGCGGACAGGGCTATGGCTACACCTTC
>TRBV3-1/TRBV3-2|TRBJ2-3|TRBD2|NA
CASSQSSGGGTDTQYF
TGTGCCAGCAGCCAAAGCAGCGGGGGGGGCACAGATACGCAGTATTTT
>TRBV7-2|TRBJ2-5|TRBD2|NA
CASSSLAEETQYF
TGTGCCAGCAGTTCACTAGCGGAAGAGACCCAGTACTTC
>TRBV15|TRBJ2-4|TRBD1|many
CATSTSGDSGPGSNIQYF
TGTGCCACCAGCACCAGTGGGGACAGCGGCCCAGGGAGCAACATTCAGTACTTC
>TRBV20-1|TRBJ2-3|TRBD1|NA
CSASGWTGGRTDTQYF
TGCAGTGCTAGTGGCTGGACAGGGGGCCGCACAGATACGCAGTATTTT
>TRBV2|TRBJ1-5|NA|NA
CASSRTGLGQPQHF
TGTGCCAGCAGTCGAACAGGGCTCGGACAGCCCCAGCATTTT
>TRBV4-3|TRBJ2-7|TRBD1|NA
CASSLSLQGAYEQYF
TGCGCCAGCAGCCTAAGTCTTCAGGGGGCCTACGAGCAGTACTTC
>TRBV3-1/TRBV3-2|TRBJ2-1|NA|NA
CASLSSGNNEQFF
TGTGCCAGCTTGAGTAGCGGAAACAATGAGCAGTTCTTC
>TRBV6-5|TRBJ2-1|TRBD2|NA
CASIATSGGFEQFF
TGTGCCAGCATCGCGACTAGCGGGGGCTTTGAGCAGTTCTTC
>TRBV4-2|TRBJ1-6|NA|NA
CASSQDYAGSLNSPLHF
TGTGCCAGCAGCCAAGATTACGCGGGGTCGTTGAATTCACCCCTCCACTTT
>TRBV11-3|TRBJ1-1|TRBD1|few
CASSFNPWDRGDTEAFF
TGTGCCAGCAGCTTTAACCCTTGGGACAGGGGTGACACTGAAGCTTTCTTT
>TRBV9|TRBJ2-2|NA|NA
CASSSLASGELFF
TGTGCCAGCAGCTCCCTGGCATCCGGGGAGCTGTTTTTT
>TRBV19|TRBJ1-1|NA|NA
CASTQGLGNTEAFF
TGTGCCTCAACCCAGGGGCTGGGCAACACTGAAGCTTTCTTT
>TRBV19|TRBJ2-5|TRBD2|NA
CASSIGLAGASTTQYF
TGTGCCAGTAGTATTGGGCTAGCGGGGGCCTCAACGACCCAGTACTTC
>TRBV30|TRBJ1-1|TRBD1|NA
CAWIQGAEAFF
TGTGCCTGGATACAGGGGGCTGAAGCTTTCTTT
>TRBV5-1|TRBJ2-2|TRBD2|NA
CASSRVGTRNTGELFF
TGCGCCAGCAGCCGGGTGGGGACTAGGAACACCGGGGAGCTGTTTTTT
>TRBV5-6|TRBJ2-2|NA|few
CASSPSVTVPPVGELFF
TGTGCCAGCAGCCCTTCGGTAACCGTCCCCCCGGTCGGGGAGCTGTTTTTT
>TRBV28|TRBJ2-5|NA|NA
CASREARRKNQYF
TGTGCCAGCCGCGAGGCCAGGAGGAAAAACCAGTACTTC
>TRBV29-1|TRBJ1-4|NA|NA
CSALGDEKLFF
TGCAGCGCCCTCGGGGATGAAAAACTGTTTTTT
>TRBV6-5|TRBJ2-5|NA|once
CASSYLGQQETQYF
TGTGCCAGCAGTTACCTCGGACAGCAAGAGACCCAGTACTTC
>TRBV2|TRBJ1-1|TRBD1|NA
CASRKRDRAKNTEAFF
TGTGCCAGCAGGAAAAGGGACAGGGCGAAGAACACTGAAGCTTTCTTT
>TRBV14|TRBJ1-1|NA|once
CASSPRIGAITEAFF
TGTGCCAGCAGCCCGAGAATAGGGGCGATTACTGAAGCTTTCTTT
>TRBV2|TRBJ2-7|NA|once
CASSDSAYEQYF
TGTGCCAGCAGTGATTCGGCCTACGAGCAGTACTTC
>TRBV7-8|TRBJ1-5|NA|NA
CASSLVSGFSNQPQHF
TGTGCCAGCAGCTTAGTATCGGGGTTTAGCAATCAGCCCCAGCATTTT
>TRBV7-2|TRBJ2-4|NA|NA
CASSRRGGAPNIQYF
TGTGCCAGCAGCCGGAGGGGGGGGGCCCCAAACATTCAGTACTTC